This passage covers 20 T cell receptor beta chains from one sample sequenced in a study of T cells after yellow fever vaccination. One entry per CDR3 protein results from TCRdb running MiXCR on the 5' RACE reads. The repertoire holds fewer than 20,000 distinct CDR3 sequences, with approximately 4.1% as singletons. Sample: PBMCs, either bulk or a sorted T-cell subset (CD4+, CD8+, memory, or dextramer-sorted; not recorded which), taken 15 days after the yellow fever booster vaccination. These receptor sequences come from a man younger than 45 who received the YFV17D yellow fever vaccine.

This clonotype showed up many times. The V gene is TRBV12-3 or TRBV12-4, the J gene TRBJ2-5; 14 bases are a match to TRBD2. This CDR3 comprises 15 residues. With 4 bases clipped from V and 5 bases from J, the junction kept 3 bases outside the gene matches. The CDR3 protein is CASSWTSGRMETQYF. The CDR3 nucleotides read TGTGCCAGCAGTTGGACTAGCGGGAGGATGGAGACCCAGTACTTC.

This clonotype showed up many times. The CDR3 reads CSVVAGIYGYTF. CDR3 nucleotides: TGCAGCGTAGTAGCGGGTATCTATGGCTACACCTTC. The V call is TRBV29-1, the J call TRBJ1-2; the D is unclear. In germline, CDR1 is SQVTM, CDR2 ANQGSEA. This CDR3 region has 12 residues. V shed 6 bases and J shed 4 bases, with 12 bases lying between them. Combining the CDR3 with reference TRBV29-1 and TRBJ1-2 gives the whole variable domain SAVISQKPSRDICQRGTSLTIQCQVDSQVTMMFWYRQQPGQSLTLIATANQGSEATYESGFVIDKFPISRPNLTFSTLTVSNMSPEDSSIYLCSVVAGIYGYTFGSGTRLTVV.

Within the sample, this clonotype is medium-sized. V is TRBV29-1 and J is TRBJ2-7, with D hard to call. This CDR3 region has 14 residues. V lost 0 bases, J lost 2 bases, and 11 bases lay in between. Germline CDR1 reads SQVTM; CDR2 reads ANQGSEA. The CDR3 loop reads CSVEDEVGPYEQYF. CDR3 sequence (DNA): TGCAGCGTTGAAGATGAGGTGGGCCCCTACGAGCAGTACTTC.

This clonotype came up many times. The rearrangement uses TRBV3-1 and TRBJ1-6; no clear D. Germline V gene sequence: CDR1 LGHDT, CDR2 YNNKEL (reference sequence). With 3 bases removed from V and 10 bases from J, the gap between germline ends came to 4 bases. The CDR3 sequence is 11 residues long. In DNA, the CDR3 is TGTGCCAGCAGCCAGGGATCACCCCTCCACTTT. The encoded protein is CASSQGSPLHF.

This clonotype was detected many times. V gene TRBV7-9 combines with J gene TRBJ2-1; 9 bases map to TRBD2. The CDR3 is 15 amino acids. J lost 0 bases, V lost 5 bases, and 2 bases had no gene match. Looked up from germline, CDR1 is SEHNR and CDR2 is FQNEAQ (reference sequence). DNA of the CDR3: TGTGCCAGCAGCCGCGGGGGGGGCTCCTACAATGAGCAGTTCTTC. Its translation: CASSRGGGSYNEQFF.

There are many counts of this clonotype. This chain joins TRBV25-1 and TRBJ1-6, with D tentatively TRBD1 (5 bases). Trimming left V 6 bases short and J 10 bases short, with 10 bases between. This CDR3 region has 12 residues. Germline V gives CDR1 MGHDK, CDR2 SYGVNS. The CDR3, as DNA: TGTGCCAGCAGGCTCGGGGGGTCACCCCTCCACTTT. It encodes CASRLGGSPLHF.

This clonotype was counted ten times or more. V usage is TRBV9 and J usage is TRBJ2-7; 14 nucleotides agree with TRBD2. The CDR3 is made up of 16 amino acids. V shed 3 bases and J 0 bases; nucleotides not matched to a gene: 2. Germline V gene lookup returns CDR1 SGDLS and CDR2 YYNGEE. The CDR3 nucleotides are TGTGCCAGCAGCGAGGGACTAGCGGGGGCCTCCTACGAGCAGTACTTC. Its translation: CASSEGLAGASYEQYF. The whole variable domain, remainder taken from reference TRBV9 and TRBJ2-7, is DSGVTQTPKHLITATGQRVTLRCSPRSGDLSVYWYQQSLDQGLQFLIQYYNGEERAKGNILERFSAQQFPDLHSELNLSSLELGDSALYFCASSEGLAGASYEQYFGPGTRLTVT.

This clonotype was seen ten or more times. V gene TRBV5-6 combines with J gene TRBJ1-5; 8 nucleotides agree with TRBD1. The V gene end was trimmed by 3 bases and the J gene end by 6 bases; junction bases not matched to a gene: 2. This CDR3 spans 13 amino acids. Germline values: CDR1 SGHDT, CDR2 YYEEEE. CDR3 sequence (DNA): TGTGCCAGCAGCTCACAGGGGGTTCAGCCCCAGCATTTT. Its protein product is CASSSQGVQPQHF.

CDR3 sequence reads: CATTQEARGTVANTGELFF. CDR3 bases: TGTGCCACCACCCAAGAAGCTCGAGGGACAGTCGCGAACACCGGGGAGCTGTTTTTT. The chain is built from TRBV3-1 and TRBJ2-2; 7 bases agree with TRBD1. Germline V gene lookup returns CDR1 LGHDT and CDR2 YNNKEL (reference sequence). The CDR3 runs 19 residues. V lost 10 bases, J lost 0 bases, and 20 bases stayed unmatched.

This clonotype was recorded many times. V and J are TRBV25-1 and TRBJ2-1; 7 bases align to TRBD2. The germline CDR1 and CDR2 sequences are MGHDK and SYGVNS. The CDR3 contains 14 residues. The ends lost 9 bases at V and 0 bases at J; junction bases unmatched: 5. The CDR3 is CASEREGSYNEQFF. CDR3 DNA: TGTGCCAGTGAGCGGGAAGGCTCCTACAATGAGCAGTTCTTC.

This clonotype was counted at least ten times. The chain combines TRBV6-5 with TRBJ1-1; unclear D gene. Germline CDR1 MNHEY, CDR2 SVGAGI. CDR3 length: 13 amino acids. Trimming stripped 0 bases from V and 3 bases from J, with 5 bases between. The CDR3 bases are TGTGCCAGCAGTTACTCGATGGACACTGAAGCTTTCTTT. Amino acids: CASSYSMDTEAFF.

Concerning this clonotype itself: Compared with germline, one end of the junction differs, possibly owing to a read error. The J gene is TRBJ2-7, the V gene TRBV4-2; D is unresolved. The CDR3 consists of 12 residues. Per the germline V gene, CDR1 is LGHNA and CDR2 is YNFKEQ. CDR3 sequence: CAISPVLLEQYF. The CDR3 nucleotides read TGTGCCATCAGCCCCGTGCTCCTCGAGCAGTACTTC.

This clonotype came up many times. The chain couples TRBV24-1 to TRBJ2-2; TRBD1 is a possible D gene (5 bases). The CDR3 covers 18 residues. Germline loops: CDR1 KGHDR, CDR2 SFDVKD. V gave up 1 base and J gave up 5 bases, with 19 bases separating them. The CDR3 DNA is TGTGCCACCAGTGATTTCGGACATAAGGGGAAGTGGACCGGGGAGCTGTTTTTT. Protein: CATSDFGHKGKWTGELFF.

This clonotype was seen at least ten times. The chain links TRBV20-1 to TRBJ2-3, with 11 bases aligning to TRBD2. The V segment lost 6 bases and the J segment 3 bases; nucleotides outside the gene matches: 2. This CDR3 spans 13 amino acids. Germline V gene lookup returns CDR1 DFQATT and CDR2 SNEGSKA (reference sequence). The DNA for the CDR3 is TGCAGTGCGACTAGCGGGATAACAGATACGCAGTATTTT. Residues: CSATSGITDTQYF.

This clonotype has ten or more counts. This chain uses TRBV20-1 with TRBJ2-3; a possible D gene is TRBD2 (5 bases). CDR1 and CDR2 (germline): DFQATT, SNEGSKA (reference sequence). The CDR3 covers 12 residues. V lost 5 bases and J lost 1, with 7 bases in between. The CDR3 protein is CSALRGTDTQYF. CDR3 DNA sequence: TGCAGTGCTCTGAGGGGCACAGATACGCAGTATTTT.

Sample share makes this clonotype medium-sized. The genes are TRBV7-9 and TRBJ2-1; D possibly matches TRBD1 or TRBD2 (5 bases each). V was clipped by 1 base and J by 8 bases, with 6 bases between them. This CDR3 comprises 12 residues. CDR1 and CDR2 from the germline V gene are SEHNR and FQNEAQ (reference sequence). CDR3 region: CASSLGGYEQFF. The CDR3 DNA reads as TGTGCCAGCAGCTTAGGGGGGTATGAGCAGTTCTTC.

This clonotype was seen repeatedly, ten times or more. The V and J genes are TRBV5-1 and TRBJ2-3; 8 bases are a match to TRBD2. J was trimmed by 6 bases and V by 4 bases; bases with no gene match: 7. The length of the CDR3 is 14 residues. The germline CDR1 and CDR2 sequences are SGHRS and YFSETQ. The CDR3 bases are TGCGCCAGCAGCCAGAGCGGGAGAGGGGATACGCAGTATTTT. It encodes CASSQSGRGDTQYF.

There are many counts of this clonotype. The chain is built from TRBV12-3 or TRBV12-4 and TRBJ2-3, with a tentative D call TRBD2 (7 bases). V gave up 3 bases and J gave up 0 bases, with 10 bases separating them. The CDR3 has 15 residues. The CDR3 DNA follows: TGTGCCAGCAGTTTTGGGGGGGCTAGCACAGATACGCAGTATTTT. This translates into CASSFGGASTDTQYF.

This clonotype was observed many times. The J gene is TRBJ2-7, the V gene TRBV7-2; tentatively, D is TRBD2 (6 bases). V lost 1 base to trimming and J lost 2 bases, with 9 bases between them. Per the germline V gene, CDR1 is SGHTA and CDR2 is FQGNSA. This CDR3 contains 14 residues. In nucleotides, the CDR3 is TGTGCCAGCAGCTTAGTTGCGGGGCCCTACGAGCAGTACTTC. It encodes CASSLVAGPYEQYF.

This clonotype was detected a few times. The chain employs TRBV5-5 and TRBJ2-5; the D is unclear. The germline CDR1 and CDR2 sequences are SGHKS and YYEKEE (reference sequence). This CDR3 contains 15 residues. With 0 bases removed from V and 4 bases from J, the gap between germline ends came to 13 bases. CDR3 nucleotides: TGTGCCAGCAGCTTGGTTTACCCAGGTGGAGAGACCCAGTACTTC. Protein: CASSLVYPGGETQYF.